A selection of T cell receptor beta chains follows, all from one sample in a study of memory CD4+ T cells and cytomegalovirus serostatus. Using immunoSEQ multiplex PCR, the repertoire was profiled, and TCRdb retains in-frame clones only, with some absent. This repertoire shows 48,000 or so clones, just under 80% found once; its top ten account for roughly 0.76%. The specimen sequenced was memory CD4+ T cells from blood. The receptors stem from an adult in good health and CMV-seronegative. Each CDR3 is given with its conserved first and last residue. D genes are given only for firm matches. Size values are once, few and many counts, or a class for expanded clones, and some rows have none.

>TRBV11-2|.|TRBJ1-1|TRBD1|13
TGTGCCAGCAGCGGACAGGGGGGCACTGAAGCTTTCTTT
CASSGQGGTEAFF
>TRBV11-2|.|TRBJ2-2|.|17
TGTGCCAGCAGCTTAGTCCCGGGTTACATGAACACCGGGGAGCTGTTTTTT
CASSLVPGYMNTGELFF
>TRBV7-8|.|TRBJ1-2|.|16
TGTGCCAGCAGCTTAGTCACCCCCGGTACAGCCTATGGCTACACCTTC
CASSLVTPGTAYGYTF
>TRBV6-1|.|TRBJ1-2|.|13
TGTGCCAGCAGTGAGACGGGGGTTCGGGGCTACACCTTC
CASSETGVRGYTF
>TRBV2|few|TRBJ1-3|.|14
TGTGCCAGCAGCGCCCGCACGTCTGGAAACACCATATATTTT
CASSARTSGNTIYF
>TRBV5-6|.|TRBJ2-2|.|12
TGTGCCAGCAGCTTGTCTGTAGGGGAGCTGTTTTTT
CASSLSVGELFF
>TRBV10-3|.|TRBJ1-5|.|12
TGTGCCACGGACAGTGGAAATCAGCCCCAGCATTTT
CATDSGNQPQHF
>TRBV5-4|.|TRBJ2-5|TRBD1|14
TGTGCCAGCAGCTTTGGACAGGGACAAGAGACCCAGTACTTC
CASSFGQGQETQYF
>TRBV27|.|TRBJ1-1|TRBD1|14
TGTGCCAGCAGTTTGACAGGGATGAACACTGAAGCTTTCTTT
CASSLTGMNTEAFF
>TRBV2|.|TRBJ2-1|.|13
TGTGCCAGCTCCCCGCAACTAGTCAATGAGCAGTTCTTC
CASSPQLVNEQFF
>TRBV27|.|TRBJ2-5|TRBD2|18
TGTGCCAGCAGTCCCCTGTTAGCGGGAGCTTCGGGGCAAGAGACCCAGTACTTC
CASSPLLAGASGQETQYF
>TRBV28|.|TRBJ2-5|.|17
TGTGCCAGCAGTCATTTAGCGATGAGTCGAGTCCAAGAGACCCAGTACTTC
CASSHLAMSRVQETQYF
>TRBV6-1|.|TRBJ2-7|.|13
TGTGCCAGCAGTGGGGCTAGTCTGGACGAGCAGTACTTC
CASSGASLDEQYF
>TRBV14|.|TRBJ1-2|.|12
TGTGCCAGCAGCCGGGGGGAGTATGGCTACACCTTC
CASSRGEYGYTF
>TRBV11-3|.|TRBJ2-7|TRBD1|16
TGTGCCAGCAGCTTAGGAACCGGGACAGGGGTGGACGAGCAGTACTTC
CASSLGTGTGVDEQYF
>TRBV5-1|few|TRBJ2-2|.|14
TGCGCCAGCAGTGGGGGTACAACGGGCGGGGAGCTGTTTTTT
CASSGGTTGGELFF
>TRBV5-1|.|TRBJ2-3|.|14
TGCGCCACCACTACAGGGTACATCACAGATACGCAGTATTTT
CATTTGYITDTQYF
>TRBV30|.|TRBJ2-7|TRBD1|15
TGTGCCTGGAGTGCCCGGGACAGGGGCGAAGCCGAGCAGTACTTC
CAWSARDRGEAEQYF
>TRBV5-1|.|TRBJ2-3|.|16
TGCGCCAGCAAGAACCATGCGGGGTCCATCACAGATACGCAGTATTTT
CASKNHAGSITDTQYF
>TRBV7-2|.|TRBJ1-4|.|13
TGTGCCAGCAGCTCACAAGCGGGGGGAAAACTGTTTTTT
CASSSQAGGKLFF
>TRBV5-4|.|TRBJ1-6|TRBD1|16
TGTGCCAGCAGCCCCGGACAGGGGGACTCGCGTTCACCCCTCCACTTT
CASSPGQGDSRSPLHF
>TRBV10-3|once|TRBJ1-1|.|11
TGTGCCATCAGAATGAACACTGAAGCTTTCTTT
CAIRMNTEAFF
>TRBV11-2|.|TRBJ2-3|.|15
TGTGCCAGCAGCCGCGGAGAGCTTGGCACAGATACGCAGTATTTT
CASSRGELGTDTQYF
>TRBV6-5|.|TRBJ1-3|TRBD1|14
TGTGCCAGCACCCCGACAGGGCCTGGAAACACCATATATTTT
CASTPTGPGNTIYF
>TRBV7-9|.|TRBJ2-7|.|17
TGTGCCAGCAGCTCATTGGGGGCAGGTCAGGCCGGCTACGAGCAGTACTTC
CASSSLGAGQAGYEQYF
>TRBV12-5|once|TRBJ2-1|.|14
TGTGCTAGTGCTCCGGACCCTGCGTACAATGAGCAGTTCTTC
CASAPDPAYNEQFF
>TRBV20-1|once|TRBJ1-2|.|9
TGCAGTGTTGGTGCTGGCTACACCTTC
CSVGAGYTF
>TRBV19|.|TRBJ2-1|.|14
TGTGCCAGTAGTAAGACAGGCCCCCAGCATGAGCAGTTCTTC
CASSKTGPQHEQFF
>TRBV7-9|.|TRBJ1-1|.|12
TGTGCCAGCAGCCTACAGGGCAAGGAAGCTTTCTTT
CASSLQGKEAFF
>TRBV30|many|TRBJ2-1|.|12
TGTGCCTGGAGTTACTCCTACAATGAGCAGTTCTTC
CAWSYSYNEQFF
>TRBV5-1|few|TRBJ1-1|.|14
TGCGCCAGCAGCTTGGTGCAGGGAGGCACTGAAGCTTTCTTT
CASSLVQGGTEAFF
>TRBV2|.|TRBJ2-1|.|11
TGTGCCAGCAGTCGAGGGTATGAGCAGTTCTTC
CASSRGYEQFF
>TRBV25-1|.|TRBJ2-1|TRBD2|15
TGTGCCAGCGCACCCGGGACTAGCGCGTACAATGAGCAGTTCTTC
CASAPGTSAYNEQFF
>TRBV7-9|.|TRBJ2-1|TRBD2|14
TGTGCCAGCAGCCCCAGGACTAGCGCCAATGAGCAGTTCTTC
CASSPRTSANEQFF
>TRBV7-8|.|TRBJ2-1|.|16
TGTGCCAGCAGCTTAGCGGGTCTAGCGGGACAGGGTGAGCAGTTCTTC
CASSLAGLAGQGEQFF
>TRBV5-4|.|TRBJ2-7|.|16
TGTGCCAGCAGCTTGTTGGGTCAGGGGAGATCCTACGAGCAGTACTTC
CASSLLGQGRSYEQYF
>TRBV7-8|.|TRBJ1-2|.|16
TGTGCCAGCAGCCCAAGGCGCGGAGGGGCCCAATATGGCTACACCTTC
CASSPRRGGAQYGYTF
>TRBV25-1|.|TRBJ1-2|TRBD1|15
TGTGCCAGCAGTGAGAGAACAGGGGGCGACGATGGCTACACCTTC
CASSERTGGDDGYTF
>TRBV5-4|.|TRBJ2-7|TRBD2|16
TGTGCCAGCAGCTTAGGGACTAGCTGGACCAACTACGAGCAGTACTTC
CASSLGTSWTNYEQYF
>TRBV2|.|TRBJ2-7|TRBD1|15
TGTGCCAGCAGTTCCGACAGGGCCGTATCCTACGAGCAGTACTTC
CASSSDRAVSYEQYF
>TRBV2|few|TRBJ1-2|.|11
TGTGCCAGTGGGGAGTTGCGTGGCTACACCTTC
CASGELRGYTF
>TRBV28|medium-sized|TRBJ1-4|.|14
TGTGCCAGCAGTTTGTCCGGGCCGGGTGAAAAACTGTTTTTT
CASSLSGPGEKLFF
>TRBV29-1|.|TRBJ2-1|.|13
TGCAGCGCTACCATCCGGGTGAACAATGAGCAGTTCTTC
CSATIRVNNEQFF
>TRBV4-1|.|TRBJ2-5|.|21
TGCGCCAGCAGCCAAGACTCTTTTGAGGACGCCTCCACCGGGGCACAAGAGACCCAGTACTTC
CASSQDSFEDASTGAQETQYF